The sequence of this T cell receptor beta chain was determined in a study of control samples from healthy donors and cancer patients. The protocol was immunoSEQ multiplex PCR, while the TCRdb copy is restricted to in-frame clones and leaves out a portion. This sample has 150,000 to 200,000 clones, with around nine tenths found just once. V gave up 0 bases and J gave up 5 bases; unmatched junction bases: 5. The CDR3 consists of 17 residues. Germline assignment: CDR1 LNHNV and CDR2 YYDKDF (reference sequence). This TCR was recovered from a man aged 25-45 years in good health. This chain joins TRBV15 and TRBJ2-1, with 12 bases matching TRBD2. The sample consisted of blood. The CDR3 loop reads CATSRDVGLAGNNEQFF. The CDR3 bases are TGTGCCACCAGCAGAGACGTAGGACTAGCGGGAAACAATGAGCAGTTCTTC.